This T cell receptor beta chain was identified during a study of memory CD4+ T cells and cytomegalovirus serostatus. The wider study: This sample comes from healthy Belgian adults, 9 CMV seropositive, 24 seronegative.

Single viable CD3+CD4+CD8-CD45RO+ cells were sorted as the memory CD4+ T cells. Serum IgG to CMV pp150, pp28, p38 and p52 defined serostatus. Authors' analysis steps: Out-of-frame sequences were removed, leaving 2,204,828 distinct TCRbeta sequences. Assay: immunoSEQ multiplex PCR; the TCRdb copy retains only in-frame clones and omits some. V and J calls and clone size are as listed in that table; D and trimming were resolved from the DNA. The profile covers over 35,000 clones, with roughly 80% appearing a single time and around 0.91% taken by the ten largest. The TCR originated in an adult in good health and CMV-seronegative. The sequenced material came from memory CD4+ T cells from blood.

The CDR3 reads CASSKTGTGDGYTF. The CDR3 nucleotides read TGCGCCAGCAGCAAAACCGGGACAGGGGATGGCTACACCTTC. J is TRBJ1-2 and V is TRBV5-1; 10 bases agree with TRBD1. The CDR3 length is 14 residues. CDR1 SGHRS and CDR2 YFSETQ come from the germline V gene. J was trimmed by 6 bases and V by 4 bases; bases with no gene match: 6. Variable domain in full (rest from reference TRBV5-1 and TRBJ1-2): KAGVTQTPRYLIKTRGQQVTLSCSPISGHRSVSWYQQTPGQGLQFLFEYFSETQRNKGNFPGRFSGRQFSNSRSEMNVSTLELGDSALYLCASSKTGTGDGYTFGSGTRLTVV.